The next 27 T cell receptor beta chains were all read from a single sample in a study of cytomegalovirus exposure and HLA in healthy donors. In the PCR, 60 Vbeta and 13 Jbeta primers were used. Repertoires were generated with immunoSEQ multiplex PCR, while TCRdb's copy carries only in-frame clones and drops some. The table has about 150,000 clones, around four fifths seen once. The sequenced sample consisted of PBMCs. These TCRs come from a male donor in good health and CMV-seronegative.

J is TRBJ2-3 and V is TRBV2; D unresolved. There are 15 residues in the CDR3. V was trimmed by 4 bases and J by 4 bases, leaving 15 bases between them. Germline V gene sequence: CDR1 SNHLY, CDR2 FYNNEI. The CDR3 loop reads CASSGVSRFADTQYF. As DNA, the CDR3 is TGTGCCAGCAGTGGGGTGAGCAGGTTTGCAGATACGCAGTATTTT.

This chain links TRBV19 with TRBJ1-5, with TRBD1 matching over 7 bases. Per the germline V gene, CDR1 is LNHDA and CDR2 is SQIVND (reference sequence). There are 13 residues in the CDR3. V dropped 6 bases and J dropped 9; count of bases not matched to a gene: 8. CDR3 sequence (DNA): TGTGCCAGTAGCGACAGGGTCAAGTCGCCCCAGCATTTT. This encodes CASSDRVKSPQHF.

This chain joins TRBV11-2 and TRBJ2-1; 7 bases fit TRBD2. The CDR3 consists of 16 residues. Germline V gene lookup returns CDR1 SGHAT and CDR2 FQNNGV. Unmatched junction bases numbered 14, after V lost 4 bases and J lost 8 bases. CDR3 in DNA: TGTGCCAGCAGCTCCCCCCCCGCGGGGGAAAGGGATGAGCAGTTCTTC. Its translation: CASSSPPAGERDEQFF.

CDR3 coding DNA: TGTGCCAGCAGTTTTGGCAGAATTTATGGCTACACCTTC. Its protein product is CASSFGRIYGYTF. The rearrangement joins TRBV6-5 to TRBJ1-2; D is ambiguous. Germline V gene lookup returns CDR1 MNHEY and CDR2 SVGAGI. The CDR3 covers 13 residues. With 4 bases removed from V and 5 bases from J, the gap between germline ends came to 11 bases.

This clone was seen a handful of times. This chain connects TRBV9 to TRBJ2-6; D possibly corresponds to TRBD2 (6 bases). V was cut by 3 bases and J by 0 bases, with 13 bases left in between. The CDR3 is 17 amino acids. Germline V gene lookup returns CDR1 SGDLS and CDR2 YYNGEE. Here the CDR3 reads CASSEGTSNSGANVLTF. The DNA of the CDR3 is TGTGCCAGCAGCGAAGGGACTTCCAACTCTGGGGCCAACGTCCTGACTTTC.

This chain links TRBV7-9 with TRBJ2-1; tentatively, D is TRBD1 (5 bases). V was cut by 7 bases and J by 8 bases, with 15 bases left in between. The length of the CDR3 is 13 residues. Germline lookup yields CDR1 SEHNR and CDR2 FQNEAQ (reference sequence). CDR3 DNA: TGTGCCAGCAAGAGTGGGGCGTTGGATGAGCAGTTCTTC. Translating gives CASKSGALDEQFF.

The chain couples TRBV2 to TRBJ2-2, with 10 bases identical to TRBD2. The J segment lost 13 bases and the V segment lost 3 bases, leaving 5 bases of the junction unmatched. The CDR3 is made up of 13 amino acids. Looked up from germline, CDR1 is SNHLY and CDR2 is FYNNEI. CDR3 sequence: CASSDGLAGGLFF. The CDR3 coding sequence is TGTGCCAGCAGTGACGGCTTAGCGGGAGGGCTGTTTTTT.

This clone was observed a handful of times. CDR3 bases: TGTGCCAGCAGTGTACAGGGGGCGGTCAATGAGCAGTTCTTC. Its protein product is CASSVQGAVNEQFF. The chain carries TRBV2 and TRBJ2-1, with 9 bases identical to TRBD1. The CDR3 is made up of 14 amino acids. With 4 bases clipped from V and 6 bases from J, the junction kept 4 bases outside the gene matches. Germline loops: CDR1 SNHLY, CDR2 FYNNEI.

The table lists this clone with a few counts. CDR3 loop: CASSLLPRGLATEAFF. CDR3 nucleotides: TGTGCCAGCAGTTTGCTGCCGCGGGGTCTCGCCACTGAAGCTTTCTTT. The genes are TRBV28 and TRBJ1-1; no firm D call. This CDR3 has 16 residues. With 3 bases removed from V and 4 bases from J, the gap between germline ends came to 18 bases. CDR1 MDHEN and CDR2 SYDVKM come from the germline V gene.

The chain combines TRBV7-3 with TRBJ2-3, with D possibly TRBD2 on 6 matching bases. Germline V lookup: CDR1 SGHTA, CDR2 FQGTGA. This CDR3 region has 13 residues. Trimming shortened V by 5 bases and J by 5 bases, and 11 bases separated the two germline ends. DNA of the CDR3: TGTGCCAGCAGCAAGGGACTCGAAGATACGCAGTATTTT. This sequence encodes CASSKGLEDTQYF.

This clone was found once. The V gene is TRBV6-5, the J gene TRBJ1-5; no firm D call. Per the germline V gene, CDR1 is MNHEY and CDR2 is SVGAGI. Trimming removed 4 bases at V and 2 bases at J, with 6 bases between. This CDR3 comprises 13 residues. CDR3 sequence reads: CASSSRGNQPQHF. The CDR3 DNA is TGTGCCAGCAGTTCCCGGGGCAATCAGCCCCAGCATTTT.

The rearrangement joins TRBV19 to TRBJ2-1; D is possibly TRBD1 (5 bases). Germline CDR1 LNHDA, CDR2 SQIVND (reference sequence). CDR3 length: 15 amino acids. The ends were cut back, 3 bases at V and 2 bases at J, with 11 bases in the middle. CDR3 coding DNA: TGTGCCAGTAGTATCTCAGGGATGACCTACAATGAGCAGTTCTTC. Translating it yields CASSISGMTYNEQFF.

The rearrangement links TRBV27 to TRBJ1-4; D possibly corresponds to TRBD1 (5 bases). Between the trimmed V and J ends, which lost 5 bases and 1 base, there was a span of 14 bases. CDR1 is MNHEY and CDR2 is SMNVEV in the germline V gene (reference sequence). This CDR3 contains 16 residues. CDR3 loop: CASSPTRGRTNEKLFF. CDR3 in DNA: TGTGCCAGCAGTCCCACCCGGGGGAGAACTAATGAAAAACTGTTTTTT.

The gene calls are TRBV5-1 and TRBJ1-1; tentatively, D is TRBD1 (6 bases). The CDR3 is made up of 15 amino acids. Trimming cost V 3 bases and J 0 bases, with 12 bases left between them. Per the germline V gene, CDR1 is SGHRS and CDR2 is YFSETQ. The chain's CDR3 is CASSWGGSMNTEAFF. CDR3 nucleotides: TGCGCCAGCAGCTGGGGGGGCTCCATGAACACTGAAGCTTTCTTT.

This chain uses TRBV30 with TRBJ2-3; no reliable D call. The V and J ends lost 3 bases and 4 bases respectively, with 20 bases between them. This CDR3 is 16 amino acids long. The germline CDR1 and CDR2 sequences are GTSNPN and SVGIG (reference sequence). The CDR3 here is CAWSAPRAVSPDTQYF. CDR3 in DNA: TGTGCCTGGAGCGCCCCCCGCGCGGTTAGTCCAGATACGCAGTATTTT.

This clone showed up just once. J is TRBJ1-2 and V is TRBV5-4; weak D call: TRBD1 (5 bases). This CDR3 has 15 residues. V was clipped by 0 bases and J by 3 bases, with 12 bases between them. Germline CDR1 is SGHNT and CDR2 is YYREEE (reference sequence). CDR3 sequence: CASSLGQGRDYGYTF. The CDR3, as DNA: TGTGCCAGCAGCTTGGGCCAGGGCCGAGACTATGGCTACACCTTC.

J is TRBJ2-7 and V is TRBV19; TRBD1 matches 9 bases. Germline loops: CDR1 LNHDA, CDR2 SQIVND (reference sequence). This CDR3 spans 14 amino acids. The trim removed 5 bases at V and 4 bases at J, leaving 6 bases unmatched. Written as DNA, the CDR3 is TGTGCCAGTAGTTCATGGACAGGGGATTACGAGCAGTACTTC. Residues: CASSSWTGDYEQYF.

Here the CDR3 reads CASSSDRGYREKLFF. CDR3 sequence (DNA): TGTGCCAGCAGCTCAGACAGGGGTTATCGGGAAAAACTGTTTTTT. The chain couples TRBV9 to TRBJ1-4; 8 nucleotides align to TRBD1. CDR1 and CDR2 from the germline V gene are SGDLS and YYNGEE. V trimming: 4 bases; J trimming: 8 bases; junction bases outside the gene matches: 10. The CDR3 contains 15 residues.

The rearrangement joins TRBV25-1 to TRBJ1-3; no firm D call. In germline, CDR1 is MGHDK, CDR2 SYGVNS. CDR3 length: 16 residues. V shed 1 base and J shed 0 bases, with 10 bases lying between them. Here the CDR3 DNA reads TGTGCCAGCAGTGAATCCACAGAGAGCTCTGGAAACACCATATATTTT. Translation: CASSESTESSGNTIYF.

Written as DNA, the CDR3 is TGTGCCAGTAGTATTTCGGGACAGAAGAACACTGAAGCTTTCTTT. Its translation: CASSISGQKNTEAFF. The chain carries TRBV19 and TRBJ1-1, with 7 nucleotides matching TRBD1. The germline V gene has CDR1 LNHDA and CDR2 SQIVND (reference sequence). This CDR3 comprises 15 residues. Trimming removed 3 bases from V and 1 base from J; junction bases left unmatched: 5.

J is TRBJ2-7 and V is TRBV5-1; 11 bases map to TRBD2. Germline CDR1 and CDR2: SGHRS and YFSETQ. The CDR3 is 15 residues long. V gave up 4 bases and J gave up 2 bases; unmatched junction bases: 5. CDR3 region: CASSLLAGGAYEQYF. The CDR3 DNA is TGCGCCAGCAGCCTCTTAGCGGGAGGGGCCTACGAGCAGTACTTC.

In regard to this clone: This specimen includes other DNA sequences encoding the same CDR3. CDR3 nucleotides: TGTGCCAGCAGCGTAGGCGGGGGGGAGACCCAGTACTTC. Amino acid sequence: CASSVGGGETQYF. This sequence joins TRBV9 and TRBJ2-5; 8 nucleotides align to TRBD2. The CDR3 totals 13 residues. V shed 0 bases, J shed 5 bases, and the junction held 0 bases outside the gene matches. Germline CDR1 and CDR2: SGDLS and YYNGEE.

This chain uses TRBV4-2 with TRBJ2-5, with 8 bases fitting TRBD2. This CDR3 spans 17 amino acids. Unmatched junction bases numbered 13, after V lost 2 bases and J lost 5 bases. Germline V gene lookup returns CDR1 LGHNA and CDR2 YNFKEQ. CDR3 nucleotides: TGTGCCAGCAGCCAATTCAGCGGGAGTGCCTCCGAGGAGACCCAGTACTTC. As protein: CASSQFSGSASEETQYF.

This rearrangement joins TRBV19 to TRBJ1-5; maybe TRBD1 (6 bases). V was pared by 5 bases and J by 5 bases, with 13 bases between. This CDR3 comprises 14 residues. Germline CDR1 is LNHDA and CDR2 is SQIVND (reference sequence). CDR3 sequence: CASSRGGRDQPQHF. As DNA, the CDR3 is TGTGCCAGTAGTCGGGGGGGCAGGGATCAGCCCCAGCATTTT.

This clone appeared a single time. This chain links TRBV27 with TRBJ1-4, with D hard to call. CDR1 is MNHEY, CDR2 SMNVEV, per germline (reference sequence). The CDR3 has 14 amino acids. Trimming removed 3 bases from V and 10 bases from J, with 15 bases in between. This chain's CDR3 is CASSLLGPEGKLFF. Here the CDR3 DNA reads TGTGCCAGCAGTTTGCTCGGCCCGGAGGGAAAACTGTTTTTT.

The rearrangement links TRBV5-6 to TRBJ1-2; perhaps TRBD1 as D (5 bases). Trimming removed 6 bases from V and 2 bases from J, with 17 bases in between. Germline lookup yields CDR1 SGHDT and CDR2 YYEEEE. The CDR3 has 15 amino acids. The CDR3 here is CASTRRYRTNYGYTF. Here the CDR3 DNA reads TGTGCCAGCACCAGGCGGTACAGGACCAACTATGGCTACACCTTC.

V is TRBV19 and J is TRBJ2-1; 9 bases line up with TRBD1. There are 14 residues in the CDR3. After removal of 5 bases from V and 6 bases from J, the junction contained 5 bases not matched to a gene. Germline lookup yields CDR1 LNHDA and CDR2 SQIVND (reference sequence). The CDR3: CASSSSTGGNEQFF. DNA of the CDR3: TGTGCCAGTAGTTCGTCGACAGGGGGCAATGAGCAGTTCTTC.